The clone carrying this TCR beta chain was seen only a few times. This may come from a read error, since a much larger clone is one base off. The time point: newly diagnosed GD, antithyroid drugs for less than 3 months. The TCR library was made from RNA that had been extracted from PBMCs in TRIzol. Assembly of TCR beta libraries relied on iRepertoire HTBI primers together with Arm-PCR of CDR3 regions. TCRdb passed the multiplex PCR reads through MiXCR, listing each CDR3 protein once. The data show around 500,000 distinct CDR3 sequences, approximately 15% seen once. The data originate from a study of regulatory T cells in long-lasting Graves disease. The CDR3 covers 13 residues. Germline CDR1 is MDHEN and CDR2 is SYDVKM. The same data also went into a second study, on T cells in Graves' hyperthyroidism and ophthalmopathy.

The clonotype originates from a young man with Graves disease. This sequence joins TRBV28 and TRBJ1-4, with 9 bases lining up with TRBD1. The sample here was peripheral blood mononuclear cells (PBMCs), taken at new diagnosis, from a patient treated with antithyroid drugs. CDR3 amino acids: CASIDRGEEKPFF. The CDR3 nucleotides are TGTGCCAGCATAGACAGGGGGGAGGAAAAACCGTTTTTT. The full variable domain, in which reference TRBV28 and TRBJ1-4 provide the parts outside the CDR3, is DVKVTQSSRYLVKRTGEKVFLECVQDMDHENMFWYRQDPGLGLRLIYFSYDVKMKEKGDIPEGYSVSREKKERFSLILESASTNQTSMYLCASIDRGEEKPFFGSGTQLSVL.